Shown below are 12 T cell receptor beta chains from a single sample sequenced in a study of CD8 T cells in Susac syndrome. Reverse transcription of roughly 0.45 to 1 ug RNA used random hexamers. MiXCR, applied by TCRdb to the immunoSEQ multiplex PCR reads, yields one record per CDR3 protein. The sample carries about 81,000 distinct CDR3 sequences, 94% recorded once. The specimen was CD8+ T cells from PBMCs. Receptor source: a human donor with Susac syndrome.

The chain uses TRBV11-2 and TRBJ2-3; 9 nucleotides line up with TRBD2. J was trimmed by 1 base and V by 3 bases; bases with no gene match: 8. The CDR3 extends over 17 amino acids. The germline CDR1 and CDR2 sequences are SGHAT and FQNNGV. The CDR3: CASSFSPSSGGTDTQYF. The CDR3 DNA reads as TGTGCCAGCAGCTTCAGCCCTTCTAGCGGGGGCACAGATACGCAGTATTTT.

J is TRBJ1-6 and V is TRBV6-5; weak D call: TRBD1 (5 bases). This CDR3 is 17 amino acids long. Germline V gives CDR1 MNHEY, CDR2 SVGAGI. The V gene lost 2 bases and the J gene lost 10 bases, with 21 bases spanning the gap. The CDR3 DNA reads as TGTGCCAGCAGTTACGCCCTTACAGGAATCTTAAGGTCACCCCTCCACTTT. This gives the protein CASSYALTGILRSPLHF.

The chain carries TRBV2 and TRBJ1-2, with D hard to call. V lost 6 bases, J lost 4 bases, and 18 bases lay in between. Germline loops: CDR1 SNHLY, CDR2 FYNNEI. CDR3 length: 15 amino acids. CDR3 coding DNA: TGTGCCAGCAGGGACGGGGTCGGGGTTTCCTATGGCTACACCTTC. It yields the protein CASRDGVGVSYGYTF.

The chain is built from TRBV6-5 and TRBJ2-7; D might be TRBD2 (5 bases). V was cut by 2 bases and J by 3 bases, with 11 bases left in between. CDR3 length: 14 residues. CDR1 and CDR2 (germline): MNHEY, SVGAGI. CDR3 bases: TGTGCCAGCAGTTACGGCCCGGGAAACTACGAGCAGTACTTC. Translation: CASSYGPGNYEQYF.

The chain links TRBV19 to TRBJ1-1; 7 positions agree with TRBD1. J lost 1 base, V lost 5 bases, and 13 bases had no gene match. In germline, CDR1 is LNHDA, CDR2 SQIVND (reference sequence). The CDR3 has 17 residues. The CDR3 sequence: CASSPDRASTQNTEAFF. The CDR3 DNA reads TGTGCCAGTAGTCCAGACAGGGCTTCAACTCAGAACACTGAAGCTTTCTTT.

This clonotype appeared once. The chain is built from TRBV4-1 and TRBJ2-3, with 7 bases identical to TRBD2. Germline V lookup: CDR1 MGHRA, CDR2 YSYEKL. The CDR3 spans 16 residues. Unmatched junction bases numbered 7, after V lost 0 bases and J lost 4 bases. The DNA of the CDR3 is TGCGCCAGCAGCCAAGATCGGGGAGGGATTGCAGATACGCAGTATTTT. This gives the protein CASSQDRGGIADTQYF.

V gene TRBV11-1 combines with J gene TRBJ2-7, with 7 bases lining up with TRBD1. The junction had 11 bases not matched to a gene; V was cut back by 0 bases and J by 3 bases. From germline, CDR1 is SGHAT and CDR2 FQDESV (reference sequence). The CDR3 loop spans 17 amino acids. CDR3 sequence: CASSLASSGQRNYEQYF. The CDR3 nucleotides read TGTGCCAGCAGCTTAGCTTCCTCGGGACAGCGAAACTACGAGCAGTACTTC.

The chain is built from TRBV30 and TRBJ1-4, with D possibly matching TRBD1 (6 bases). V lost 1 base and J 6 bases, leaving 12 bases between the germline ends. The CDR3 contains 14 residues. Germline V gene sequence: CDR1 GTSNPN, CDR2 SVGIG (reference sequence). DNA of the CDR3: TGTGCCTGGAGTGGGGGGACACCCGATGAAAAACTGTTTTTT. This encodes CAWSGGTPDEKLFF.

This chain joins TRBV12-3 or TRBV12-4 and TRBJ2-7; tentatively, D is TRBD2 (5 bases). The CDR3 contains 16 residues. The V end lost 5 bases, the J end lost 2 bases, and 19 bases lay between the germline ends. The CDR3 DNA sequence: TGTGCCAGCAGTCAAGAGGGTGGAAGCGGAACCTACGAGCAGTACTTC. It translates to CASSQEGGSGTYEQYF.

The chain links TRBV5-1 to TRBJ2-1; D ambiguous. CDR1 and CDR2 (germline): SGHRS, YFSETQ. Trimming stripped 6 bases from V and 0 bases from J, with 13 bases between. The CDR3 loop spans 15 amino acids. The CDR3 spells CASTSPLSSYNEQFF. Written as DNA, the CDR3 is TGCGCCAGCACGTCCCCGTTGAGCTCCTACAATGAGCAGTTCTTC.

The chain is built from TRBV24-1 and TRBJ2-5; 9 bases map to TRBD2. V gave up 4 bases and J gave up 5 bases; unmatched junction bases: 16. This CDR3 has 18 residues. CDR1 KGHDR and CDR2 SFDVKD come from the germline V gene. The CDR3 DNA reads TGTGCCACCAGTGAGGCTATAATGGGAGCGGGAGGCGACGAGACCCAGTACTTC. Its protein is CATSEAIMGAGGDETQYF.

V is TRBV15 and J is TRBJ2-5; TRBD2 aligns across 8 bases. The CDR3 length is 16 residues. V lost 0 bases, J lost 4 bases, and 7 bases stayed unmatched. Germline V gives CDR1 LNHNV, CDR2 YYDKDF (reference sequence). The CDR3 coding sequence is TGTGCCACCAGCAGAGATCAGGCGGGAGGAGGAGAGACCCAGTACTTC. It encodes CATSRDQAGGGETQYF.